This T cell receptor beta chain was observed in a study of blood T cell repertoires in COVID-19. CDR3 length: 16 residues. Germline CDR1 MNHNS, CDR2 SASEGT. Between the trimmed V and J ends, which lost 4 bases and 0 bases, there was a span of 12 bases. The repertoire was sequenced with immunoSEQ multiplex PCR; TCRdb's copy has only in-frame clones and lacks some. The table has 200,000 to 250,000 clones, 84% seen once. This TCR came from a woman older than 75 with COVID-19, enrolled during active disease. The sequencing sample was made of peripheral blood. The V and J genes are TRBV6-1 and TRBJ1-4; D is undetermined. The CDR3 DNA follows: TGTGCCAGCAGTGTCTGGACCGGGGCAACTAATGAAAAACTGTTTTTT. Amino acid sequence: CASSVWTGATNEKLFF.